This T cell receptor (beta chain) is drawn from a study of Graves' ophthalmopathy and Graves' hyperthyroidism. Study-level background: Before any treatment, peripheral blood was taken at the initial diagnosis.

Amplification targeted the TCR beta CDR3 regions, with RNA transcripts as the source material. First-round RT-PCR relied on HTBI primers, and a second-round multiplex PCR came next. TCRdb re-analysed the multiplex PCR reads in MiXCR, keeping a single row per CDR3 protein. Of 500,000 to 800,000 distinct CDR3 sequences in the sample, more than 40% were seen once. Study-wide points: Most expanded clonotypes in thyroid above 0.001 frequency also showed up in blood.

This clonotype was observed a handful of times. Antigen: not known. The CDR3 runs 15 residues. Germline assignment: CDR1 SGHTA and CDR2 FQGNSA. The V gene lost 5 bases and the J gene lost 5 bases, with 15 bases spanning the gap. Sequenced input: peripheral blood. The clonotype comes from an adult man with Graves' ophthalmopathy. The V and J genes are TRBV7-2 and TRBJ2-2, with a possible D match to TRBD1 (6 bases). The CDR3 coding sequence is TGTGCCAGCAGCCCCGGGACATATGGGACCGGGGAGCTGTTTTTT. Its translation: CASSPGTYGTGELFF.